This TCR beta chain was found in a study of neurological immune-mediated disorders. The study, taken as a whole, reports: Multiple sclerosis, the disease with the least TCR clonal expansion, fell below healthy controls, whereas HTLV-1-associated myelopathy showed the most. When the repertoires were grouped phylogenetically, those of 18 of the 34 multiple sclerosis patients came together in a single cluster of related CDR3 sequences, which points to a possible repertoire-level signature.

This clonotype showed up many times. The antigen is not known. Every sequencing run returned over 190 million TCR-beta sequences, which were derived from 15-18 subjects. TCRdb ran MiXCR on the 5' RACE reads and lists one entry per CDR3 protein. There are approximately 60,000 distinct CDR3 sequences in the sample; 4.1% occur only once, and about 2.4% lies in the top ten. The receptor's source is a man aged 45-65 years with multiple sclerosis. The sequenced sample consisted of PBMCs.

The CDR3 DNA is TGTGCCAGCAGCCCGTACTCTGCAAGCAATGAAAAACTGTTTTTT. Translated: CASSPYSASNEKLFF. This chain connects TRBV7-9 to TRBJ1-4; D not certain. The CDR3 totals 15 residues. Looked up from germline, CDR1 is SEHNR and CDR2 is FQNEAQ (reference sequence). V lost 5 bases and J 5 bases, leaving 15 bases between the germline ends.